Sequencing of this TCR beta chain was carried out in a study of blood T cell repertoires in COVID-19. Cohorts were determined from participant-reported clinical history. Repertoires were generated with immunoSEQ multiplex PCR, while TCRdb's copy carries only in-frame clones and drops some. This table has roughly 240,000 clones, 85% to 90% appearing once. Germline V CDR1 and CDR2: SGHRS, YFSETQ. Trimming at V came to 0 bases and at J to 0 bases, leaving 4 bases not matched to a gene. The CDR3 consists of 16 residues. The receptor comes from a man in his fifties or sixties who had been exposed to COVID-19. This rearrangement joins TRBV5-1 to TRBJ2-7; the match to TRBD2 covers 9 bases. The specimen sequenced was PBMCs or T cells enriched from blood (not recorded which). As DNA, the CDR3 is TGCGCCAGCAGCTTGGTAGCGGGGGCAAGCTCCTACGAGCAGTACGTC. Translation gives CASSLVAGASSYEQYV.